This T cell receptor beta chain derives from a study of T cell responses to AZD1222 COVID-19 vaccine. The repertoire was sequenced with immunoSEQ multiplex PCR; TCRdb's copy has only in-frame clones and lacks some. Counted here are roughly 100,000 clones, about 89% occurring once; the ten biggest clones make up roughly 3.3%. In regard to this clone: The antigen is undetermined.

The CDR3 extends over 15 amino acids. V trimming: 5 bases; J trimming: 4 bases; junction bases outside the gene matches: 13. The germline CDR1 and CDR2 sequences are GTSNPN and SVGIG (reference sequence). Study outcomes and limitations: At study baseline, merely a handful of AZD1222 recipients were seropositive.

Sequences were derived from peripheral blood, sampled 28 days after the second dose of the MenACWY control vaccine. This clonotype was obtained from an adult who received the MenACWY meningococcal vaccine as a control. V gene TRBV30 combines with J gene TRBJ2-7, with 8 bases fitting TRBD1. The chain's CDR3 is CAWGAGQDGPYEQYF. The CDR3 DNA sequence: TGTGCCTGGGGCGCGGGACAGGACGGGCCTTACGAGCAGTACTTC.